This is a list of T cell receptor beta chains from one sample in a study of blood T cell repertoires in COVID-19. TCRdb's table, derived via immunoSEQ multiplex PCR, lists solely in-frame clones and lacks some. The sample consists of about 270,000 clones, 88% of them appearing once. The source material was PBMCs or T cells enriched from blood (not recorded which). These TCRs come from a woman aged 45-59 years who had recovered from COVID-19. Each CDR3 is given with its conserved first and last residue. A D gene is named only where the DNA matches it firmly. Clone size is not always given. Where it is, it says once, few, many or a class for expanded clones.

cdr3_aa cdr3_nt clone_size j_call d_call v_call
CSASRIAGAFWETQYF TGCAGTGCTAGTCGTATAGCGGGGGCCTTTTGGGAGACCCAGTACTTC . TRBJ2-5 TRBD2 TRBV20-1
CASSPPGQGMVKTQYF TGTGCCAGCAGTCCCCCGGGACAGGGGATGGTGAAGACCCAGTACTTC . TRBJ2-5 TRBD1 TRBV27
CASSSRTGGLETQYF TGTGCCAGCAGCTCCCGGACAGGGGGCTTGGAGACCCAGTACTTC . TRBJ2-5 TRBD1 TRBV13
CASSSLSSQGSGELFF TGTGCCAGCAGTTCCCTTTCCTCACAGGGAAGCGGGGAGCTGTTTTTT . TRBJ2-2 . TRBV6-2/TRBV6-3
CATSDTPTDGYTF TGTGCCACCAGTGACACCCCGACAGATGGCTACACCTTC once TRBJ1-2 . TRBV24-1
CASSPGTDYGYTF TGTGCCAGCAGCCCAGGGACAGACTATGGCTACACCTTC . TRBJ1-2 TRBD1 TRBV13
CSARTREQFF TGCAGTGCTAGAACCAGGGAGCAGTTCTTC . TRBJ2-1 . TRBV20-1
CASSLGQGVQPQHF TGCGCCAGCAGCTTGGGCCAGGGCGTTCAGCCCCAGCATTTT . TRBJ1-5 . TRBV5-1
CASTPPRSRDNEQFF TGTGCCAGCACCCCCCCGCGTAGCCGAGACAATGAGCAGTTCTTC . TRBJ2-1 . TRBV28
CATRDMGAGGTEAFF TGTGCCACCAGAGATATGGGGGCGGGAGGGACTGAAGCTTTCTTT . TRBJ1-1 . TRBV5-5
CAISESKGQALHF TGTGCCATCAGTGAGTCGAAGGGACAGGCCCTCCACTTT . TRBJ1-6 TRBD1 TRBV10-3
CASSFDVPPAGRSQFF TGTGCCAGCAGCTTTGACGTCCCCCCGGCGGGGCGTTCGCAGTTCTTC . TRBJ2-1 . TRBV7-2
CASSLQGDGTEAFF TGTGCCAGCAGCCTACAGGGGGATGGAACTGAAGCTTTCTTT . TRBJ1-1 TRBD1 TRBV5-4
CASSGPTDTQYF TGTGCTAGCTCAGGGCCCACAGATACGCAGTATTTT . TRBJ2-3 . TRBV12-5
CASKNDGSSTGEQYF TGTGCCAGCAAAAATGACGGGAGCAGCACAGGCGAGCAGTACTTC . TRBJ2-7 . TRBV7-2
CSALTPGEQYF TGCAGTGCTCTTACTCCCGGTGAGCAGTACTTC . TRBJ2-7 . TRBV20-1
CASSLRGQETQYF TGTGCCAGCAGTTTACGCGGACAAGAGACCCAGTACTTC . TRBJ2-5 . TRBV27